The next 18 T cell receptor beta chains were all read from a single sample in a study of control samples from healthy donors and cancer patients. TCRdb keeps only in-frame clones here, not all; method: immunoSEQ multiplex PCR. Of about 140,000 clones listed, more than 80% are singletons. The sample was blood. The origin of the receptors is a man aged 18 to 29 in good health.

The chain combines TRBV19 with TRBJ1-3; 7 bases are shared with TRBD1. V dropped 3 bases and J dropped 2; count of bases not matched to a gene: 7. This CDR3 has 16 residues. Germline CDR1 is LNHDA and CDR2 is SQIVND (reference sequence). DNA of the CDR3: TGTGCCAGTAGTATGGGGACAGAGGGAACTGGAAACACCATATATTTT. Translating it yields CASSMGTEGTGNTIYF.

This rearrangement joins TRBV2 to TRBJ1-2; no firm D call. V lost 6 bases and J lost 8, with 19 bases in between. Germline CDR1 is SNHLY and CDR2 is FYNNEI. The CDR3 extends over 14 amino acids. CDR3 amino acids: CASSLNGLNGGYTF. As DNA, the CDR3 is TGTGCCAGCAGCCTGAATGGGCTCAACGGGGGCTACACCTTC.

The CDR3 spells CASSYEPPPSGNEQYF. The CDR3 region has the DNA TGTGCCAGCAGCTACGAACCGCCCCCGTCGGGTAACGAGCAGTACTTC. The V and J genes are TRBV7-6 and TRBJ2-7; no clear D. Germline CDR1 reads SGHVS; CDR2 reads FNYEAQ. V was pared by 4 bases and J by 5 bases, with 21 bases between. CDR3 length: 16 residues. Variable domain in full (rest from reference TRBV7-6 and TRBJ2-7): GAGVSQSPRYKVTKRGQDVALRCDPISGHVSLYWYRQALGQGPEFLTYFNYEAQQDKSGLPNDRFSAERPEGSISTLTIQRTEQRDSAMYRCASSYEPPPSGNEQYFGPGTRLTVT.

Relative to its sample, this clone is medium-sized. J is TRBJ1-1 and V is TRBV19; D possibly corresponds to TRBD1 (5 bases). Germline CDR1 reads LNHDA; CDR2 reads SQIVND (reference sequence). This CDR3 region has 13 residues. The germline V and J ends were trimmed by 0 bases and 4 bases, with 6 bases remaining between them. The CDR3 DNA is TGTGCCAGTAGTATAGACGGGGCCACTGAAGCTTTCTTT. It specifies CASSIDGATEAFF.

J is TRBJ2-2 and V is TRBV6-5; D gene uncertain. The germline gives CDR1 MNHEY, CDR2 SVGAGI. V dropped 9 bases and J dropped 0 bases, with 11 bases sitting between them. The CDR3 is 14 residues long. This CDR3 reads CASKLVANTGELFF. Written as DNA, the CDR3 is TGTGCCAGTAAGTTGGTCGCGAACACCGGGGAGCTGTTTTTT.

The CDR3 DNA sequence: TGTGCCAGCAGCTGGGCAGGGGGATCGGATACGCAGTATTTT. This sequence encodes CASSWAGGSDTQYF. The chain joins TRBV7-9 to TRBJ2-3, with 7 bases aligning to TRBD1. CDR1 and CDR2 (germline): SEHNR, FQNEAQ (reference sequence). The CDR3 is 14 residues long. Germline trimming cut 4 bases from V and 6 bases from J; bases unmatched to any gene: 7.

The CDR3 reads CASSLAGTSGTYEQYF. The CDR3 coding sequence is TGTGCCAGCAGCCTTGCCGGGACTAGCGGCACCTACGAGCAGTACTTC. The chain carries TRBV4-2 and TRBJ2-7, with 11 positions matching TRBD2. Germline CDR1 and CDR2: LGHNA and YNFKEQ. V lost 4 bases and J lost 2; bases outside the gene matches: 7. CDR3 length: 16 amino acids.

This clone was picked up one time. The V and J genes are TRBV7-3 and TRBJ2-1; TRBD1 agrees at 11 bases. The trim removed 5 bases at V and 8 bases at J, leaving 8 bases unmatched. The CDR3 covers 15 residues. CDR1 is SGHTA, CDR2 FQGTGA, per germline. This CDR3 reads CASSQGTGGSYEQFF. The CDR3, as DNA: TGTGCCAGCAGCCAAGGGACAGGGGGTTCGTATGAGCAGTTCTTC.

The gene calls are TRBV13 and TRBJ2-7; D may be TRBD1 (5 bases). The CDR3 sequence is 14 residues long. The V gene lost 2 bases and the J gene lost 0 bases, with 8 bases spanning the gap. Germline assignment: CDR1 PRHDT and CDR2 FYEKMQ (reference sequence). CDR3 amino acids: CASSLKGFSYEQYF. The CDR3, as DNA: TGTGCCAGCAGCTTAAAGGGGTTCTCCTACGAGCAGTACTTC.

This chain links TRBV27 with TRBJ2-2; D is unclear. The V end lost 6 bases, the J end lost 3 bases, and 5 bases lay between the germline ends. CDR3 length: 12 amino acids. From germline, CDR1 is MNHEY and CDR2 SMNVEV (reference sequence). The CDR3 bases are TGTGCCAGCAGCCGGGACACCGGGGAGCTGTTTTTT. It is translated as CASSRDTGELFF.

This clone occurred once. V and J are TRBV11-2 and TRBJ2-7; possibly TRBD1 or TRBD2 for D (5 bases each). The CDR3 has 15 amino acids. The V gene lost 4 bases and the J gene lost 0 bases, with 13 bases spanning the gap. CDR1 SGHAT and CDR2 FQNNGV come from the germline V gene. Here the CDR3 reads CASSSGTDLSYEQYF. The CDR3, as DNA: TGTGCCAGCAGCTCGGGGACCGACCTCTCCTACGAGCAGTACTTC. Using reference TRBV11-2 and TRBJ2-7 for the parts outside the CDR3, the full variable domain is EAGVAQSPRYKIIEKRQSVAFWCNPISGHATLYWYQQILGQGPKLLIQFQNNGVVDDSQLPKDRFSAERLKGVDSTLKIQPAKLEDSAVYLCASSSGTDLSYEQYFGPGTRLTVT.

V usage is TRBV5-1 and J usage is TRBJ2-7, with D uncertain. CDR1 SGHRS and CDR2 YFSETQ come from the germline V gene. V lost 4 bases and J 1 base, leaving 12 bases between the germline ends. The CDR3 sequence is 14 residues long. The DNA of the CDR3 is TGCGCCAGCAGCCCGCCGACGGAGTCCTACGAGCAGTACTTC. Its protein product is CASSPPTESYEQYF.

V is TRBV2 and J is TRBJ1-4; D is uncertain. Germline V gives CDR1 SNHLY, CDR2 FYNNEI. This CDR3 has 15 amino acids. Between the trimmed V and J ends, which lost 2 bases and 0 bases, there was a span of 7 bases. CDR3 nucleotide sequence: TGTGCCAGCAGTGAAAACTCCGCAACTAATGAAAAACTGTTTTTT. It specifies CASSENSATNEKLFF.

This chain joins TRBV6-5 and TRBJ1-1; unclear D gene. Germline-derived CDR1 and CDR2 are MNHEY and SVGAGI. V gave up 2 bases and J gave up 4 bases, with 8 bases separating them. The CDR3 has 13 amino acids. The CDR3 loop reads CASSYGSPTEAFF. The CDR3, as DNA: TGTGCCAGCAGTTACGGATCGCCCACTGAAGCTTTCTTT.

A remark on this clone: One end of the junction is discordant with germline, which a read error may explain. The chain recombines TRBV7-2 with TRBJ1-2; 9 nucleotides match TRBD1. Germline assignment: CDR1 SGHTA and CDR2 FQGNSA. The CDR3 is made up of 13 amino acids. In nucleotides, the CDR3 is TGTGCCAGCAGCTTCGGGGGACAGGGACAAACACTCTTC. It codes for CASSFGGQGQTLF.

The chain is built from TRBV29-1 and TRBJ1-1; weak D call: TRBD1 (6 bases). Deletions cut 3 bases from V and 5 bases from J, with 19 bases between. This CDR3 contains 15 residues. CDR1 and CDR2 (germline): SQVTM, ANQGSEA. For the CDR3, the DNA is TGCAGCGTTGAGCCAGGGAGGGGGTTTGGGACTGAAGCTTTCTTT. It is translated as CSVEPGRGFGTEAFF.

The V call is TRBV13, the J call TRBJ2-5; D unclear. Germline-derived CDR1 and CDR2 are PRHDT and FYEKMQ (reference sequence). Trimming removed 0 bases from V and 5 bases from J, with 10 bases in between. The CDR3 runs to 14 residues. CDR3 residues: CASSLGAARETQYF. The CDR3 DNA reads TGTGCCAGCAGCTTAGGAGCAGCAAGGGAGACCCAGTACTTC.

This chain joins TRBV13 and TRBJ1-2; weak D call: TRBD1 (5 bases). Germline V CDR1 and CDR2: PRHDT, FYEKMQ (reference sequence). Between the trimmed V and J ends, which lost 6 bases and 7 bases, there was a span of 18 bases. The CDR3 spans 14 residues. The CDR3 protein is CASSSPGSWRGYTF. The DNA for the CDR3 is TGTGCCAGCAGTTCTCCAGGGAGTTGGCGTGGCTACACCTTC.